The 13 T cell receptor beta chains reported below all come from one sample, sequenced in a study of blood T cell repertoires in COVID-19. Produced via immunoSEQ multiplex PCR; TCRdb's table is partial and in-frame only. There are 190,000 or so clones in the sample; around 90% occur only once, and 0.62% lies in the top ten. Sequenced: peripheral blood. All receptors derive from a man aged 50 to 59 with acute or convalescent COVID-19.

The V call is TRBV27, the J call TRBJ1-5; a weak D match, TRBD1 (6 bases). Trimming left V 2 bases short and J 7 bases short, with 12 bases between. The length of the CDR3 is 14 residues. Germline CDR1 MNHEY, CDR2 SMNVEV (reference sequence). The CDR3: CASSLHLDRQPQHF. In DNA, the CDR3 is TGTGCCAGCAGTTTACATCTGGACAGACAGCCCCAGCATTTT.

This chain links TRBV7-8 with TRBJ2-2; D ambiguous. CDR1 SGHVS and CDR2 FQNEAQ come from the germline V gene. The length of the CDR3 is 15 residues. The V and J ends lost 1 base and 5 bases respectively, with 11 bases between them. CDR3 sequence: CASSLEAARTGELFF. DNA for the CDR3: TGTGCCAGCAGCTTAGAGGCGGCTAGGACCGGGGAGCTGTTTTTT.

This chain connects TRBV10-3 to TRBJ2-3, with 9 bases aligning to TRBD1. The V and J ends lost 10 bases and 0 bases, in that order; junction bases with no gene match: 2. The CDR3 runs 13 residues. Germline V lookup: CDR1 ENHRY, CDR2 SYGVKD. The CDR3 spells CATGTGSTDTQYF. DNA of the CDR3: TGTGCCACCGGGACAGGGAGCACAGATACGCAGTATTTT.

V is TRBV7-2 and J is TRBJ2-7, with TRBD1 matching 7 bases. The CDR3 totals 15 residues. V lost 2 bases and J lost 3; bases outside the gene matches: 7. The germline gives CDR1 SGHTA, CDR2 FQGNSA. CDR3 DNA sequence: TGTGCCAGCAGCTTACGGACTCCAGGGGGCTACGAGCAGTACTTC. Its protein product is CASSLRTPGGYEQYF.

This chain links TRBV3-1 (or the pseudogene TRBV3-2) with TRBJ2-2; a weak D match, TRBD2 (6 bases). The CDR3 is made up of 16 amino acids. Trimming cost V 0 bases and J 5 bases, with 13 bases left between them. Germline V gene sequence: CDR1 LGHDT, CDR2 YNNKEL (reference sequence). CDR3 amino acids: CASSQDRRGTTGELFF. The CDR3 coding sequence is TGTGCCAGCAGCCAAGATAGGCGGGGAACGACCGGGGAGCTGTTTTTT.

As for this clone: Additional DNA sequences in this sample encode the identical CDR3. This chain links TRBV30 with TRBJ1-5; no clear D. The CDR3 has 13 residues. Trimming stripped 0 bases from V and 1 base from J, with 4 bases between. Germline CDR1 GTSNPN, CDR2 SVGIG (reference sequence). The CDR3 region is CAWSVSSNQPQHF. CDR3 nucleotide sequence: TGTGCCTGGAGTGTAAGCAGCAATCAGCCCCAGCATTTT.

The chain combines TRBV7-8 with TRBJ2-1, with D perhaps TRBD1 (6 bases). Germline V gene sequence: CDR1 SGHVS, CDR2 FQNEAQ. The CDR3 runs 14 residues. Trimming removed 7 bases at V and 6 bases at J, with 16 bases between. The DNA for the CDR3 is TGTGCCAGCAAACAGGGTTGGGGCCCCAATGAGCAGTTCTTC. This encodes CASKQGWGPNEQFF. Complete variable domain (other parts from reference TRBV7-8 and TRBJ2-1): GAGVSQSPRYKVAKRGQDVALRCDPISGHVSLFWYQQALGQGPEFLTYFQNEAQLDKSGLPSDRFFAERPEGSVSTLKIQRTQQEDSAVYLCASKQGWGPNEQFFGPGTRLTVL.

The chain carries TRBV5-1 and TRBJ2-2; a weak D match, TRBD1 (5 bases). In germline, CDR1 is SGHRS, CDR2 YFSETQ. Trimming took off 3 bases at V and 7 bases at J, with 10 bases between the two ends. The CDR3 is 13 residues long. CDR3 nucleotides: TGCGCCAGCAGCTCGACAGAAGGCGGGGAGCTGTTTTTT. It yields the protein CASSSTEGGELFF.

The genes are TRBV24-1 and TRBJ2-7; 9 bases agree with TRBD2. Germline assignment: CDR1 KGHDR and CDR2 SFDVKD. The CDR3 sequence is 16 residues long. The ends lost 6 bases at V and 5 bases at J; junction bases unmatched: 13. CDR3 protein: CATSQTAGGPLNEQYF. In DNA, the CDR3 is TGTGCCACCAGTCAAACCGCGGGAGGGCCTCTGAACGAGCAGTACTTC.

This rearrangement joins TRBV10-1 to TRBJ2-7, with 10 bases matching TRBD1. Per the germline V gene, CDR1 is WNHNN and CDR2 is SYGVQD (reference sequence). V was pared by 11 bases and J by 4 bases, with 14 bases of the junction left unmatched. The CDR3 is 15 amino acids. The CDR3 loop is CAPGGCGTGVYEQYV. CDR3 nucleotide sequence: TGCGCCCCAGGGGGGTGCGGGACAGGGGTATACGAGCAGTACGTC.

This chain joins TRBV9 and TRBJ2-1, with D possibly matching TRBD1 (5 bases). The CDR3 length is 13 residues. Germline CDR1 is SGDLS and CDR2 is YYNGEE. Trimming removed 3 bases at V and 4 bases at J, with 8 bases between. DNA of the CDR3: TGTGCCAGCAGCGCAGACAGTTACAATGAGCAGTTCTTC. Its translation is CASSADSYNEQFF.

CDR3 DNA: TGTGCCAGCAGCCAAGATCGAACTAGGATAGTTCGCTCGGGCTACACCTTC. It yields the protein CASSQDRTRIVRSGYTF. The chain links TRBV4-2 to TRBJ1-2, with no clear D. The CDR3 is 17 amino acids. Trimming cost V 0 bases and J 8 bases, with 22 bases left between them. Germline CDR1 is LGHNA and CDR2 is YNFKEQ.

The chain has TRBV28 and TRBJ1-5, with 7 bases matching TRBD1. The CDR3 consists of 14 residues. The germline gives CDR1 MDHEN, CDR2 SYDVKM. Trimming at V came to 6 bases and at J to 2 bases, leaving 4 bases not matched to a gene. In DNA, the CDR3 is TGTGCCAGCAGAGAAGGGACAGGCAATCAGCCCCAGCATTTT. Its protein product is CASREGTGNQPQHF.